These T cell receptor beta chains were read from a single sample in a study of T cell responses to AZD1222 COVID-19 vaccine. The table came from immunoSEQ multiplex PCR; TCRdb's copy has only in-frame clones and leaves some out. The top ten hold 1.5% to 2% of the sample, which has roughly 140,000 clones, around nine tenths seen once. This specimen was peripheral blood, taken on day 0 of AZD1222 vaccination. Receptors originate from an adult in good health. CDR3s leave out the opening cysteine and the closing phenylalanine or tryptophan. Fields, in order: CDR3 protein, V gene, D gene, J gene. D genes are given only for firm matches.

CDR3 protein: ASTFDRGFYGYT; V gene: TRBV28; D gene: TRBD1; J gene: TRBJ1-2
CDR3 protein: AWSVLAGVQETQY; V gene: TRBV30; D gene: TRBD2; J gene: TRBJ2-5
CDR3 protein: ASSWGSGVTDTQY; V gene: TRBV27; D gene: .; J gene: TRBJ2-3
CDR3 protein: ASSQGVAGRYYNEQF; V gene: TRBV4-1; D gene: .; J gene: TRBJ2-1
CDR3 protein: ASSYGAISPYEQY; V gene: TRBV6-7; D gene: .; J gene: TRBJ2-7
CDR3 protein: ASSPQFSGANVLT; V gene: TRBV5-4; D gene: .; J gene: TRBJ2-6
CDR3 protein: ASSPNRGWNTEAF; V gene: TRBV5-6; D gene: TRBD1; J gene: TRBJ1-1
CDR3 protein: ASSPWGIFDEQF; V gene: TRBV7-2; D gene: .; J gene: TRBJ2-1
CDR3 protein: ASSEFAGGTVGYT; V gene: TRBV10-2; D gene: TRBD1; J gene: TRBJ1-2
CDR3 protein: ATSPPALGTEAF; V gene: TRBV15; D gene: .; J gene: TRBJ1-1
CDR3 protein: SVAKISGRTLDEQY; V gene: TRBV29-1; D gene: TRBD2; J gene: TRBJ2-7
CDR3 protein: ASSQGSGANVLT; V gene: TRBV3-1/TRBV3-2; D gene: .; J gene: TRBJ2-6
CDR3 protein: ASERRDSPNTGELF; V gene: TRBV25-1; D gene: .; J gene: TRBJ2-2
CDR3 protein: ASSLGGQPQETQY; V gene: TRBV5-1; D gene: .; J gene: TRBJ2-5
CDR3 protein: ASSMWTNYNEQF; V gene: TRBV5-8; D gene: .; J gene: TRBJ2-1
CDR3 protein: ASSYQARGRTSSYNSPLH; V gene: TRBV7-8; D gene: .; J gene: TRBJ1-6